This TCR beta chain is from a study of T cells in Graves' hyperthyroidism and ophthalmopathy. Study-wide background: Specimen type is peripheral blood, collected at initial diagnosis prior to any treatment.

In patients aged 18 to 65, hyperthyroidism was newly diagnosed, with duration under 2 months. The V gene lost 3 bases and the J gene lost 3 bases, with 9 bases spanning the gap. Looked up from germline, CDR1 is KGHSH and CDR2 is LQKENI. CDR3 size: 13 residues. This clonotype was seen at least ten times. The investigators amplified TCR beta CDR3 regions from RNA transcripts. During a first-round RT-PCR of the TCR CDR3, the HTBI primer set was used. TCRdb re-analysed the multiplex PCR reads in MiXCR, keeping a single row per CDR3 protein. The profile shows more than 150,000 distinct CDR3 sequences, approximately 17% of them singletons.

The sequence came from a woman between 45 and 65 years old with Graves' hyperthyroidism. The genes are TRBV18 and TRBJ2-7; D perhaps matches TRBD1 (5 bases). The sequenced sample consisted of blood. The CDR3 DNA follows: TGTGCCAGCTCACCCCCAGGGCACTACGAGCAGTACTTC. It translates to CASSPPGHYEQYF.